This TCR beta chain came from a study of shared clonotypes between healthy human individuals. Every contributor of samples was a Caucasian grown-up residing in Nashville, Tennessee. Comments on this clone: In the same sample, other DNA sequences code for this CDR3.

Data came from immunoSEQ multiplex PCR; TCRdb stores just in-frame clones and leaves some out. In the table there are under 1,100,000 clones, about three quarters of which are singletons. Sequencing input: memory CD4+ T cells sorted from blood. Subset noted: CD45RA-negative fraction. The receptor comes from a man aged 18 to 35 in good health.

The CDR3 protein is CASSLGTGGFYEQYF. The CDR3, as DNA: TGTGCCAGCAGCTTAGGGACAGGGGGCTTCTACGAGCAGTACTTC. This rearrangement joins TRBV7-2 to TRBJ2-7; 11 bases fit TRBD1. Germline loops: CDR1 SGHTA, CDR2 FQGNSA. V lost 1 base and J lost 3; bases outside the gene matches: 2. The CDR3 loop spans 15 amino acids. Full variable domain (rest looked up from reference TRBV7-2 and TRBJ2-7): GAGVSQSPSNKVTEKGKDVELRCDPISGHTALYWYRQSLGQGLEFLIYFQGNSAPDKSGLPSDRFSAERTGGSVSTLTIQRTQQEDSAVYLCASSLGTGGFYEQYFGPGTRLTVT.